The clone carrying this TCR beta chain was seen a single time. Its antigen is unknown. This sample was taken from a study of beta chain features in type 1 diabetes. Study in general: Across all samples, some 98 million sorted cells were examined. Study results and limitations: Within each of all four CD4+ subsets, Type 1 diabetes patients had TCRB CDR3s that were moderately but significantly shorter. Sequencing the cDNA could make cells with high TCR expression show up more than they should. For patients, the naive, central memory and Treg TCRB repertoires appeared more alike than for healthy donors.

Expressed TCRB transcripts got sequenced, as all isolated RNA was reverse transcribed. The assay was immunoSEQ multiplex PCR, and TCRdb's table has in-frame clones only and misses some. This repertoire shows over 200,000 clones, approximately 11% found once; its top ten account for more than 0.015%. The sequence was collected from a man aged 25-40 years with type 1 diabetes. The sequencing sample was made of naive CD4+ T cells from blood.

The CDR3 region is CATSRGEVGNTEAFF. The CDR3 DNA follows: TGTGCCACCAGCAGAGGTGAGGTGGGGAACACTGAAGCTTTCTTT. V is TRBV15 and J is TRBJ1-1; D unclear. This CDR3 has 15 residues. V was clipped by 1 base and J by 1 base, with 10 bases between them. Germline V gives CDR1 LNHNV, CDR2 YYDKDF (reference sequence).